A selection of T cell receptor beta chains follows, all from one sample in a study of blood T cells in healthy people across ages. In TCRdb, the 5' RACE reads were re-called with MiXCR into one record per CDR3 protein. The sample records 800,000 or so distinct CDR3 sequences, roughly 25% being singletons. The same sample was also studied in work on T cells of mothers and their children.

What was sequenced was blood. Source of these receptors: a boy younger than 18 in good health. Each CDR3 is given without its conserved first and last residue. The order of the fields is CDR3 protein, V gene, J gene.

ASSYQGNYEQY	TRBV27	TRBJ2-7
ASSGGQGWGEQF	TRBV7-8	TRBJ2-1
ASSYEGRGAEAF	TRBV6-5	TRBJ1-1
ASSRLGDSNEKLF	TRBV5-1	TRBJ1-4
SALGQALTNQPQH	TRBV20-1	TRBJ1-5
ASSLVTACEQY	TRBV7-2	.
ASQSLSADIQY	TRBV28	TRBJ2-4
SARAPVGGRETQY	TRBV20-1	.
ASSVQGADEQY	TRBV5-4	TRBJ2-7
ASSLLRGGDYNEQF	TRBV7-2	TRBJ2-1
ASSNSSRRERDIQY	TRBV21-1	TRBJ2-4
SVVQGETQY	TRBV29-1	TRBJ2-5
ASRPDPTETQY	TRBV28	TRBJ2-5
ASSLDSPNSPLH	TRBV14	TRBJ1-6
ATSRDPRDRDAEQY	TRBV15	TRBJ2-7
ASLGPQPSYGYT	TRBV28	TRBJ1-2
ASSVGLSGGIYNEQF	TRBV9	TRBJ2-1
AKITDTQY	TRBV25-1	TRBJ2-3
ASSLSAWTSGKSETYEQY	TRBV27	.
ASSLVLAAGYT	TRBV28	TRBJ1-2
ASSPIDAGGRF	TRBV7-2	TRBJ2-5
ASSSDSGETQY	TRBV7-2	TRBJ2-5
SARELAGVSEQF	TRBV20-1	TRBJ2-1
ASRTDGYYGYT	TRBV6-5	TRBJ1-2
ASRETGDEQY	TRBV2	TRBJ2-7
SVERGGKGTSYGYT	TRBV29-1	TRBJ1-2
ASTYHGGNYGYT	TRBV6-2/TRBV6-3	TRBJ1-2
ASSMVGDTQY	TRBV7-9	TRBJ2-3
ASSYLAGPTDTQY	TRBV6-5	TRBJ2-3
SARDLFKSVTYEQY	TRBV20-1	TRBJ2-7
ASSFLVQRGNGNGYT	TRBV7-2	TRBJ1-2
ASSLGTGAIETQY	TRBV7-3	TRBJ2-5
SVEVGSRGREQY	TRBV29-1	TRBJ2-7
SANYYNEQF	TRBV20-1	.
SARSGTSDTEQF	TRBV20-1	.
ASSAGLAKETQY	TRBV7-9	TRBJ2-5
ASSLGTSGRQETQY	TRBV7-6	TRBJ2-5
SAQDGDGTYNEQF	TRBV20-1	TRBJ2-1
ATSPTSLLYEQY	TRBV15	TRBJ2-7
ASSSGRGPEKLF	TRBV5-1	TRBJ1-4
ASSHTGQVNEQF	TRBV6-2/TRBV6-3	TRBJ2-1
AIGPQETQY	TRBV10-3	TRBJ2-5
ANSLATQMTERMLF	TRBV7-2	TRBJ1-4
SVELTDTQY	TRBV29-1	TRBJ2-3
SAWDSKETQY	TRBV29-1	TRBJ2-5
ASTPDNIKVYEQY	TRBV2	TRBJ2-7
ASRNWRETQY	TRBV12-3/TRBV12-4	TRBJ2-5
ASSLFADTQY	TRBV12-3/TRBV12-4	TRBJ2-3
ASSTEPGLAGGYGGTDTQY	TRBV6-1	TRBJ2-3
ASSQVGGGEQY	TRBV3-1	TRBJ2-7
SASIGGESNQPQH	TRBV20-1	TRBJ1-5